The subject of this entry is one T cell receptor beta chain. Its binding antigen is unknown. Possible read error: a much larger clone is one base away. Library generation was performed with 5' RACE. The instrument given in TCRdb is Illumina HiSeq 2500. A second PCR of roughly 7 to 11 cycles was performed with a sample-barcoded 5' primer and a J-beta primer mix. A unique molecular identifier was introduced onto each TCR beta cDNA molecule by a template-switch 5' adaptor carrying 12 random nucleotides. Each sample yielded at least 2.5 million CDR3-containing paired-end reads. All of the RNA was converted into first-strand cDNA using the Mint cDNA synthesis kit, with a TRBC-specific oligonucleotide serving as the primer. All cDNA was treated with uracil-DNA glycosylase and then went through a first 18-cycle PCR with the universal primers M1SS and BC2_uni_R. In the paper's pipeline: Normalization of each sample was performed by random selection of 1 million high-quality reads, each carrying a distinct molecular identifier. Reads sharing molecular identifiers were discarded rather than binned into consensus sequences. MiTCR, run with a Q25 quality threshold and the strictest error-elimination algorithm, handled CDR3 identification, clonotype clustering and error correction. A nonparametric unseen species model with Euler transformation was used to estimate lower-bound total TCR beta diversity. The public reads were reanalyzed by TCRdb: fastp trimming at Q25, MiXCR alignment, in-frame beta chains only. Each entry merges the rows of one CDR3 protein and shows their most common DNA and genes. In this record, the V and J calls reflect TCRdb's handling and not the investigators' own analysis. The sample records about 760,000 distinct CDR3 sequences, around 25% of which are singletons. The ten top clones hold 9.4% of the sample.

The record originates from a study of blood T cells in healthy people across ages (dated by TCRdb to about 2015). Background for the entire study: In model experiments, template switching captured roughly one uniquely barcoded TCR beta cDNA molecule for every two T cells. The study analyzed two additional independent replicas of 1 million unique cDNA reads from the same blood draw for two donors, one aged 18 to 30 and one aged 80 or older. To track age-related changes in TCR beta repertoire diversity, the study relied on deep sequencing normalized with unique cDNA molecular identifiers. The donors were split into four age groups: young (average around 15 years), middle-aged (around 37), aged (roughly 65) and long-lived (roughly 80).

The donors were roughly 40 Caucasian individuals from Russia, aged about 6 to 95 years, who were systemically healthy. Each donor gave ten milliliters of peripheral blood, collected into EDTA-treated Vacutainer tubes. PBMCs were isolated by Ficoll-Paque density-gradient centrifugation, with at least 7 million obtained per sample. Trizol reagent was used to extract total RNA from the PBMCs, yielding at least 6 micrograms per sample. The percentages of naive CD45RAhigh/CD27high T cells were determined by flow cytometry on a PBMC aliquot from every donor. The germline V gene sets CDR1 to SGDLS and CDR2 to YYNGEE. V and J are trimmed by 4 bases and 1 base, and the gene matches miss 4 bases of the junction. Including the terminal cysteine and phenylalanine, the CDR3 comprises 15 residues. Solely the CDR3 DNA is kept, with 45 bases framed from the first base. What the work shows at the level of the full study, not this receptor alone: The CMV infection status of donors was not known, potentially confounding age-related changes in expanded clonotypes. Observed TCR beta diversity per million T cells fell roughly linearly with age, and a significant reduction was already apparent by age around 40. Compared with the aged group, the long-lived group had more naive CD4+ T cells, fewer expanded clones and increased TCR diversity, suggesting age selection. Observed TCR beta diversity correlated strongly with the percentage of naive T cells measured by flow cytometry. Bulk unsorted PBMC profiling prevented conclusive comparison of naive and antigen-experienced compartments. Total diversity estimates from one million sequenced T cells were considered lower bounds and underestimates.

The sample was also linked to a second study, of T cells of mothers and their children. The other study reports the following: The donors were nine systemically healthy Caucasian individuals, made up of three mothers and their six children. cDNA synthesis used all of the extracted RNA, with roughly 1.5 ug of RNA in each 15 ul reaction. In the second PCR, sample barcodes and 2-4 random nucleotides were introduced via the M1S primer. Over 10 million TCR beta CDR3 reads came from each mother, compared with approximately 3.1 million reads from each child. In both related and unrelated pairs, thymic selection shapes the output of TCR recombination in a similar way, with inherited differences having only a minor effect. Normalized repertoire overlap in related mother-child pairs was always slightly higher than in unrelated mother-child pairs, but the difference was never significant. No persistent microchimeric T cell clones were detected, at a sensitivity of approximately 100 clones per million clonotypes. The study used deep NGS to compare TCR beta repertoires of mothers and children, seeking features distinguishing related mother-child pairs from unrelated individuals. On average, the children were roughly 11 +/- 4 years old, while the mothers were around 40 +/- 4 years old. After adapters were ligated using NEBNext reagents, the libraries underwent 100+100 nt paired-end sequencing on an Illumina HiSeq 2000. Mother and child libraries were prepared a month apart and sequenced in separate runs to prevent cross-contamination. For each donor, between roughly 450,000 and 2,300,000 distinct TCR beta clonotypes were identified. Naive TCR beta clonotypes were estimated from low-frequency clonotypes matched to each donor's FACS-determined naive share, without sorting.

This chain is built from TRBV9 and TRBJ2-5, with 10 bases in between that match TRBD2. Sample: blood. This TCR derives from a boy aged 5-17 years in good health. The CDR3 protein sequence reads: CASSPSGRGQETQYF. The nucleotides are TGTGCCAGCAGCCCGAGCGGGAGGGGCCAAGAGACCCAGTACTTC.